These 30 T cell receptor beta chains share one sample of origin, sequenced in a study of shared clonotypes between healthy human individuals (dated by TCRdb to 2020 to 2022). The library was prepared using the immunoSEQ multiplex PCR assay. This immuneACCESS table, as held by TCRdb, lists in-frame sequences with V and J called but not all clones. Of the missing ones, under half trace to an unresolved V gene in checked studies; the others have no known cause. This sample has over 700,000 clones in its table, and about two thirds of those were observed once. The ten top clones hold under 2% of the sample. Input material: memory CD4+ T cells sorted from blood. Reading the label with the study, this specimen's cell subset or site is: CD45RA-negative fraction. Receptor source: a woman in her 30s in good health.

Many counts were recorded for this clone. The chain uses TRBV7-9 and TRBJ2-7; 13 positions agree with TRBD2. With 8 bases clipped from V and 5 bases from J, the junction kept 3 bases outside the gene matches. The CDR3 runs 13 residues. Germline lookup yields CDR1 SEHNR and CDR2 FQNEAQ (reference sequence). The CDR3 sequence: CASSGTSGDEQYF. The CDR3 nucleotides read TGTGCCAGCTCAGGGACTAGCGGGGACGAGCAGTACTTC. The whole variable domain, filled in from reference TRBV7-9 and TRBJ2-7, reads DTGVSQNPRHKITKRGQNVTFRCDPISEHNRLYWYRQTLGQGPEFLTYFQNEAQLEKSRLLSDRFSAERPKGSFSTLEIQRTEQGDSAMYLCASSGTSGDEQYFGPGTRLTVT.

The V and J genes are TRBV6-5 and TRBJ2-2; the D is unclear. This CDR3 has 16 amino acids. CDR1 and CDR2 from the germline V gene are MNHEY and SVGAGI. The germline V and J ends were trimmed by 2 bases and 0 bases, with 10 bases remaining between them. The CDR3 loop is CASSYGGPTNTGELFF. Written as DNA, the CDR3 is TGTGCCAGCAGTTACGGCGGCCCAACGAACACCGGGGAGCTGTTTTTT.

This chain joins TRBV28 and TRBJ1-1; the match to TRBD1 covers 7 bases. The CDR3 is 14 amino acids. The trim removed 6 bases at V and 2 bases at J, leaving 6 bases unmatched. The germline V gene has CDR1 MDHEN and CDR2 SYDVKM. CDR3 bases: TGTGCCAGCAGCCCACAGGGGTTCAACACTGAAGCTTTCTTT. Protein product: CASSPQGFNTEAFF.

V usage is TRBV19 and J usage is TRBJ1-5; maybe TRBD1 (6 bases). CDR3 length: 15 residues. Trimming removed 9 bases from V and 4 bases from J, with 19 bases in between. The germline V gene encodes CDR1 LNHDA and CDR2 SQIVND (reference sequence). CDR3 bases: TGTGCCAGCAAATATGGGGGGGCTGGAAATCAGCCCCAGCATTTT. It specifies CASKYGGAGNQPQHF. The whole variable domain, remainder taken from reference TRBV19 and TRBJ1-5, is DGGITQSPKYLFRKEGQNVTLSCEQNLNHDAMYWYRQDPGQGLRLIYYSQIVNDFQKGDIAEGYSVSREKKESFPLTVTSAQKNPTAFYLCASKYGGAGNQPQHFGDGTRLSIL.

This sequence joins TRBV28 and TRBJ2-4, with D possibly being TRBD1 or TRBD2 (5 bases each). CDR3 size: 15 residues. V lost 3 bases, J lost 0 bases, and 9 bases lay in between. Germline CDR1 MDHEN, CDR2 SYDVKM. For the CDR3, the DNA is TGTGCCAGCAGTTTGGTGGGGGTAGCCAAAAACATTCAGTACTTC. This translates into CASSLVGVAKNIQYF.

This clone was found once. This chain uses TRBV30 with TRBJ1-2, with TRBD1 matching 7 bases. V dropped 4 bases and J dropped 4; count of bases not matched to a gene: 6. The length of the CDR3 is 13 residues. CDR1 is GTSNPN and CDR2 is SVGIG in the germline V gene (reference sequence). This CDR3 is CAWTGGGGYGYTF. As DNA, the CDR3 is TGTGCCTGGACAGGGGGGGGTGGCTATGGCTACACCTTC.

The V and J genes are TRBV11-2 and TRBJ2-3, with D unresolved. Germline lookup yields CDR1 SGHAT and CDR2 FQNNGV. This CDR3 is 17 amino acids long. Trimming left V 0 bases short and J 3 bases short, with 16 bases between. CDR3 in DNA: TGTGCCAGCAGCTTAGATCCCCTTTCCGTGAGAACAGATACGCAGTATTTT. Amino acids: CASSLDPLSVRTDTQYF.

The rearrangement uses TRBV28 and TRBJ1-5, with D unresolved. CDR3 size: 19 residues. Germline loops: CDR1 MDHEN, CDR2 SYDVKM. V lost 6 bases, J lost 4 bases, and 28 bases lay in between. The CDR3, as DNA: TGTGCCAGCAGCCCACAAAGCCTATTCGGCTTTGACCCAAATCAGCCCCAGCATTTT. This sequence encodes CASSPQSLFGFDPNQPQHF.

With respect to this clone: Other DNA sequences in the sample encode the same CDR3. CDR3 in DNA: TGCGCCAGCAGCAGGGATTCCACTTCATACAATGAGCAGTTCTTC. It specifies CASSRDSTSYNEQFF. The V gene is TRBV5-1, the J gene TRBJ2-1; no firm D call. CDR3 length: 15 residues. Trimming shortened V by 4 bases and J by 4 bases, and 15 bases separated the two germline ends. Germline V gene sequence: CDR1 SGHRS, CDR2 YFSETQ.

The chain combines TRBV28 with TRBJ2-7, with a weak D call TRBD1 (6 bases). Germline CDR1 reads MDHEN; CDR2 reads SYDVKM. The CDR3 is 14 residues long. Trimming took 4 bases from V and 2 from J, leaving 12 bases between them. The CDR3 reads CASSYGTPPYEQYF. The CDR3 coding sequence is TGTGCCAGCAGTTACGGGACACCTCCCTACGAGCAGTACTTC.

This rearrangement joins TRBV18 to TRBJ1-1; TRBD1 aligns across 11 bases. Germline V CDR1 and CDR2: KGHSH, LQKENI. The CDR3 totals 19 residues. With 2 bases clipped from V and 1 base from J, the junction kept 12 bases outside the gene matches. As DNA, the CDR3 is TGTGCCAGCTCACCAATCGCTTTAACCGGGACAGGGGGGAACACTGAAGCTTTCTTT. This gives the protein CASSPIALTGTGGNTEAFF.

The rearrangement links TRBV10-3 to TRBJ1-2; the match to TRBD1 covers 11 bases. The CDR3 totals 15 residues. Germline CDR1 and CDR2: ENHRY and SYGVKD. The J segment lost 2 bases and the V segment lost 3 bases, leaving 2 bases of the junction unmatched. The CDR3 spells CAISDRTGGNYGYTF. Written as DNA, the CDR3 is TGTGCCATCAGTGACCGGACAGGGGGCAACTATGGCTACACCTTC.

The chain joins TRBV9 to TRBJ2-5; TRBD1 aligns across 8 bases. The CDR3 consists of 14 residues. CDR1 SGDLS and CDR2 YYNGEE come from the germline V gene. V shed 4 bases, J shed 5 bases, and the junction held 7 bases outside the gene matches. The CDR3 loop is CASSRTGIRETQYF. The DNA of the CDR3 is TGTGCCAGCAGCAGGACAGGGATAAGGGAGACCCAGTACTTC.

This clone appeared once. This chain links TRBV7-3 with TRBJ2-3, with D unresolved. CDR3 length: 13 residues. Germline V CDR1 and CDR2: SGHTA, FQGTGA. V lost 3 bases, J lost 2 bases, and 6 bases lay in between. CDR3 nucleotide sequence: TGTGCCAGCAGCTTTTCCCCCACAGATACGCAGTATTTT. Translation: CASSFSPTDTQYF.

V gene TRBV6-1 combines with J gene TRBJ2-3, with TRBD1 as a possible D gene (5 bases). The CDR3 consists of 13 residues. Looked up from germline, CDR1 is MNHNS and CDR2 is SASEGT. Trimming removed 5 bases at V and 5 bases at J, with 11 bases between. CDR3 loop: CASSTGIRDTQYF. In DNA, the CDR3 is TGTGCCAGCAGTACAGGTATACGAGATACGCAGTATTTT.

The chain carries TRBV7-2 and TRBJ1-4; D uncertain. Germline V lookup: CDR1 SGHTA, CDR2 FQGNSA. The CDR3 runs 15 residues. The V end was cut by 1 base, the J end by 7 bases, with 13 bases between. The CDR3 DNA sequence: TGTGCCAGCAGCTTAGGTCTGGCTACGGGTGAAAAACTGTTTTTT. Amino acids: CASSLGLATGEKLFF.

This clone appeared a few times. The V call is TRBV5-1, the J call TRBJ1-5, with D hard to call. V lost 2 bases and J 7 bases, leaving 10 bases between the germline ends. Germline assignment: CDR1 SGHRS and CDR2 YFSETQ. CDR3 length: 13 amino acids. The CDR3 nucleotides are TGCGCCAGCAGCTTAGGGATCCAGCAGCCCCAGCATTTT. Translating it yields CASSLGIQQPQHF.

V and J are TRBV10-1 and TRBJ2-2; D gene ambiguous. Germline V CDR1 and CDR2: WNHNN, SYGVQD (reference sequence). CDR3 length: 12 amino acids. V lost 6 bases and J lost 4, with 6 bases in between. The CDR3 DNA reads as TGCGCCAGCAGAAGTTTCACCGGGGAGCTGTTTTTT. It codes for CASRSFTGELFF.

The chain is built from TRBV11-2 and TRBJ2-5; perhaps TRBD2 as D (5 bases). The CDR3 length is 17 residues. Trimming took 0 bases from V and 4 from J, leaving 18 bases between them. CDR1 is SGHAT, CDR2 FQNNGV, per germline. The CDR3, as DNA: TGTGCCAGCAGCTTAGATCCGCGGCCTCGAGGGTCAGAGACCCAGTACTTC. Residues: CASSLDPRPRGSETQYF.

The rearrangement links TRBV2 to TRBJ2-5, with D perhaps TRBD1 (6 bases). V was trimmed by 6 bases and J by 5 bases, leaving 10 bases between them. CDR3 length equals 12 residues. Germline V gives CDR1 SNHLY, CDR2 FYNNEI. For the CDR3, the DNA is TGTGCCAGCAGCTTCCAGGGGGAGACCCAGTACTTC. This codes for CASSFQGETQYF.

Turning to this clone: Distinct nucleotide sequences in the sample also encode this CDR3. The genes are TRBV27 and TRBJ1-1; D gene uncertain. This CDR3 is 13 amino acids long. CDR1 MNHEY and CDR2 SMNVEV come from the germline V gene (reference sequence). Trimming removed 3 bases at V and 5 bases at J, with 10 bases between. CDR3: CASSFYRGTEAFF. The CDR3 coding sequence is TGTGCCAGCAGTTTTTACAGAGGTACTGAAGCTTTCTTT.

This chain joins TRBV28 and TRBJ1-1; D gene unclear. V was trimmed by 7 bases and J by 0 bases, leaving 9 bases between them. The CDR3 has 13 residues. Germline-derived CDR1 and CDR2 are MDHEN and SYDVKM. The CDR3 sequence: CASMGPVNTEAFF. The CDR3 DNA reads TGTGCCAGCATGGGCCCGGTGAACACTGAAGCTTTCTTT.

The chain recombines TRBV7-9 with TRBJ2-1, with D hard to call. Germline V gives CDR1 SEHNR, CDR2 FQNEAQ (reference sequence). CDR3 length equals 13 residues. V shed 5 bases and J shed 6 bases, with 11 bases lying between them. The CDR3 DNA is TGTGCCAGCAGCCCCGCTGAGTTCAATGAGCAGTTCTTC. Encoded protein: CASSPAEFNEQFF.

The CDR3 sequence is CASSKRTGLNTEAFF. The CDR3, as DNA: TGTGCCAGCAGTAAACGGACAGGGCTGAACACTGAAGCTTTCTTT. V is TRBV27 and J is TRBJ1-1, with TRBD1 matching 8 bases. The CDR3 consists of 15 residues. Germline V gene sequence: CDR1 MNHEY, CDR2 SMNVEV (reference sequence). Unmatched junction bases numbered 5, after V lost 5 bases and J lost 0 bases.

The chain is built from TRBV28 and TRBJ2-7; D is unresolved. V gave up 3 bases and J gave up 3 bases, with 21 bases separating them. The germline V gene has CDR1 MDHEN and CDR2 SYDVKM. CDR3 size: 17 residues. The CDR3 sequence: CASSLATLGKTSYEQYF. In DNA form, the CDR3 reads TGTGCCAGCAGTTTGGCAACCCTTGGGAAGACCAGCTACGAGCAGTACTTC.

This clone was observed a few times. The chain uses TRBV10-3 and TRBJ1-2; D is unresolved. The V gene lost 2 bases and the J gene lost 4 bases, with 8 bases spanning the gap. The CDR3 extends over 13 amino acids. CDR1 and CDR2 (germline): ENHRY, SYGVKD. CDR3: CAISEGEVYGYTF. Written as DNA, the CDR3 is TGTGCCATCAGTGAGGGAGAAGTCTATGGCTACACCTTC.

In this sample, this clone turned up a few times. The rearrangement joins TRBV5-1 to TRBJ2-3; 9 nucleotides align to TRBD1. Germline V CDR1 and CDR2: SGHRS, YFSETQ. CDR3 length: 16 amino acids. With V trimmed by 3 bases and J by 0 bases, 5 bases remained unmatched. The CDR3 protein is CASSWGQGTSTDTQYF. DNA of the CDR3: TGCGCCAGCAGCTGGGGACAGGGTACAAGCACAGATACGCAGTATTTT.

This chain connects TRBV2 to TRBJ1-2; D is uncertain. V was cut by 2 bases and J by 6 bases, with 13 bases left in between. CDR3 length equals 14 residues. Looked up from germline, CDR1 is SNHLY and CDR2 is FYNNEI. The CDR3 loop reads CASSESGRVNGYTF. The DNA for the CDR3 is TGTGCCAGCAGTGAATCCGGTCGGGTGAATGGCTACACCTTC.

J is TRBJ1-1 and V is TRBV11-2, with D hard to call. Germline V gene sequence: CDR1 SGHAT, CDR2 FQNNGV. The CDR3 is made up of 14 amino acids. Trimming removed 2 bases at V and 1 base at J, with 8 bases between. The CDR3 here is CASSLWTENTEAFF. The CDR3 bases are TGTGCCAGCAGCTTATGGACGGAGAACACTGAAGCTTTCTTT.

The V call is TRBV30, the J call TRBJ2-5, with TRBD2 matching 8 bases. The end of the DNA is better explained by TRBJ2-7, so the J call may be wrong. CDR1 is GTSNPN and CDR2 is SVGIG in the germline V gene (reference sequence). The length of the CDR3 is 16 residues. For the CDR3, the DNA is TGTGCCTGGAGTGTATCCTCGAGCGGGAGCACCTACGAGCAGTACTTC. Its protein product is CAWSVSSSGSTYEQYF.